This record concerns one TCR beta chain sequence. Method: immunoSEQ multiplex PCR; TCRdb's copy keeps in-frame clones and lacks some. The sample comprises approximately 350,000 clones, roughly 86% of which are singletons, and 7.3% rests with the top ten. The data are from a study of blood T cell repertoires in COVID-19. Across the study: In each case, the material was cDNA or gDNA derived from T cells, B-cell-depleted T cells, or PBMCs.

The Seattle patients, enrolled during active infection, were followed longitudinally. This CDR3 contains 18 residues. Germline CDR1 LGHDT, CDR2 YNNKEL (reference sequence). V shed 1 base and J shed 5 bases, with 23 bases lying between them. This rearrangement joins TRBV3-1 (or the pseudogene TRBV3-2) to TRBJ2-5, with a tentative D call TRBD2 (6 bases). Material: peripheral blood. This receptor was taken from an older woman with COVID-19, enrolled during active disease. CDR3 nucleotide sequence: TGTGCCAGCAGCCAAGTTGGTTTGGGGCGGCTTGGGGGGGAGACCCAGTACTTC. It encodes CASSQVGLGRLGGETQYF.